This TCR beta chain was captured by sequencing in a study of identical twins. Unique molecular identifiers were present on the cDNA, and a universal primer site came from template switching. In TCRdb, the 5' RACE reads were re-called with MiXCR into one record per CDR3 protein. The sample holds approximately 890,000 distinct CDR3 sequences, 9% to 15% seen once. Overall study findings and caveats: A partial confounding effect on zero-insertion analyses could come from invariant MAIT and iNKT cells.

Trimming at V came to 4 bases and at J to 3 bases, leaving 9 bases not matched to a gene. The CDR3 consists of 16 residues. Healthy Caucasians made up all donors. Concerning this clonotype itself: Its specificity is unknown.

The same sample was also used in a study of yellow fever vaccine responses in identical twins. That publication notes: In identical twins, vaccine T cell responses appeared partly shared and partly individual.

The material sequenced was PBMCs. The source of this sequence is a woman between 18 and 30 years old in good health. This chain links TRBV12-3 or TRBV12-4 with TRBJ2-3; TRBD2 aligns across 8 bases. CDR3 nucleotides: TGTGCCAGCAGTTCTGCAATCCGGGGGGGAACAGATACGCAGTATTTT. This translates into CASSSAIRGGTDTQYF.